These 5 T cell receptor beta chains share one sample of origin, sequenced in a study of post-analysis software for immune sequencing data. Study observations and caveats: Patients used four to six TRBV segments, including TRBV5-6, TRBV5-1 and TRBV20-1, more often than controls.

These receptors have no known antigen. Unique molecular identifiers featured in each of the TCR beta cDNA libraries. TCRdb analysed the PCR reads with MiXCR anew, one entry per CDR3 protein. The data hold about 460,000 distinct CDR3 sequences, with 45% observed a single time. Sample: blood. The receptors originated from a girl aged 10 to 17 with multiple sclerosis.

This clonotype was seen at least ten times. As DNA, the CDR3 is TGCAGCGTTGAGGATAGCGGGAGGGGGTACAATGAGCAGTTCTTC. Translated: CSVEDSGRGYNEQFF. The chain combines TRBV29-1 with TRBJ2-1; 11 bases agree with TRBD2. This CDR3 region has 15 residues. Per the germline V gene, CDR1 is SQVTM and CDR2 is ANQGSEA. The V segment lost 3 bases and the J segment 4 bases; nucleotides outside the gene matches: 5.

The J gene is TRBJ2-1, the V gene TRBV29-1; weak D call: TRBD2 (5 bases). Per the germline V gene, CDR1 is SQVTM and CDR2 is ANQGSEA. Trimming took 1 base from V and 7 from J, leaving 8 bases between them. This CDR3 has 12 amino acids. The CDR3 sequence: CSVEVLVNEQFF. In DNA form, the CDR3 reads TGCAGCGTTGAAGTACTAGTAAATGAGCAGTTCTTC.

V gene TRBV7-2 combines with J gene TRBJ2-4; D is possibly TRBD1 (6 bases). The DNA matches TRBJ2-7 better at its end, which makes the J call doubtful. Germline V gene data show CDR1 as SGHTA and CDR2 as FQGNSA. The CDR3 runs to 16 residues. The CDR3 spells CASSLVQGMGAYEQYF. The CDR3 DNA follows: TGTGCCAGCAGCTTAGTGCAGGGGATGGGAGCCTACGAGCAGTACTTC.

This clonotype was observed a few times. The chain couples TRBV11-2 to TRBJ2-7; D is possibly TRBD1 or TRBD2 (6 bases each). Germline values: CDR1 SGHAT, CDR2 FQNNGV. The ends were cut back, 4 bases at V and 3 bases at J, with 13 bases in the middle. CDR3 size: 14 residues. This CDR3 is CASSWGARVYEQYF. The CDR3 region has the DNA TGTGCCAGCAGCTGGGGGGCCAGGGTCTACGAGCAGTACTTC.

The chain combines TRBV5-5 with TRBJ2-7; 13 nucleotides align to TRBD2. The CDR3 is made up of 17 amino acids. Germline values: CDR1 SGHKS, CDR2 YYEKEE (reference sequence). V shed 4 bases and J 2 bases; nucleotides not matched to a gene: 9. The CDR3 nucleotides are TGTGCCAGCAGCCCTAACCGACTAGCGGGAGGAGCCTACGAGCAGTACTTC. Translating gives CASSPNRLAGGAYEQYF.